The 15 T cell receptor beta chains presented below share a single source sample, sequenced in a study of T-cell reconstitution after alpha-beta-depleted transplantation in children. Using unique molecular identifiers, the investigators prepared the TCRbeta library. One entry per CDR3 protein results from TCRdb running MiXCR on the PCR reads. This repertoire shows some 200,000 distinct CDR3 sequences, approximately 7% found once; its top ten account for about 3%. Source: PBMCs from the stem cell graft donor, taken from the stem cell graft. The receptors were gathered from a human donor who donated a stem cell graft to a child with Wiskott-Aldrich syndrome.

At least ten counts were recorded for this clonotype. The V call is TRBV3-1, the J call TRBJ2-1; TRBD1 or TRBD2 may be the D gene (5 bases each). The CDR3 runs 16 residues. CDR1 LGHDT and CDR2 YNNKEL come from the germline V gene (reference sequence). The germline V and J ends were trimmed by 0 bases and 2 bases, with 11 bases remaining between them. The CDR3 reads CASSQDRGRPYNEQFF. DNA for the CDR3: TGTGCCAGCAGCCAAGATCGGGGCAGGCCCTACAATGAGCAGTTCTTC.

This clonotype was seen at least ten times. The V and J genes are TRBV12-3 or TRBV12-4 and TRBJ1-5; TRBD1 is a possible D gene (5 bases). The V end lost 2 bases, the J end lost 6 bases, and 11 bases lay between the germline ends. This CDR3 contains 14 residues. CDR3 in amino acids: CASSLSRGGQPQHF. CDR3 DNA sequence: TGTGCCAGCAGTTTAAGTAGGGGAGGTCAGCCCCAGCATTTT.

This clonotype was counted many times. J is TRBJ1-1 and V is TRBV20-1; 7 bases line up with TRBD1. Trimming cost V 2 bases and J 2 bases; bases outside gene matches: 2. Germline-derived CDR1 and CDR2 are DFQATT and SNEGSKA (reference sequence). The CDR3 runs to 13 residues. CDR3 amino acids: CSARRQGNTEAFF. DNA of the CDR3: TGCAGTGCTAGAAGACAGGGTAACACTGAAGCTTTCTTT.

This clonotype showed up many times. This chain joins TRBV20-1 and TRBJ2-5; D might be TRBD1 (6 bases). The length of the CDR3 is 13 residues. The germline V and J ends were trimmed by 6 bases and 2 bases, with 13 bases remaining between them. Germline loops: CDR1 DFQATT, CDR2 SNEGSKA (reference sequence). The CDR3: CSAHGGSQETQYF. In nucleotides, the CDR3 is TGCAGTGCCCATGGGGGCTCTCAAGAGACCCAGTACTTC.

This clonotype was picked up many times. The chain recombines TRBV20-1 with TRBJ2-7; the match to TRBD2 covers 11 bases. This CDR3 has 13 residues. From germline, CDR1 is DFQATT and CDR2 SNEGSKA (reference sequence). V dropped 6 bases and J dropped 6; count of bases not matched to a gene: 7. This CDR3 reads CSAPLAGGPEQYF. The CDR3 nucleotides read TGCAGTGCCCCGTTAGCGGGGGGGCCCGAGCAGTACTTC.

The chain has TRBV3-1 and TRBJ2-7; 8 nucleotides align to TRBD1. This CDR3 is built from 14 residues. Germline-derived CDR1 and CDR2 are LGHDT and YNNKEL (reference sequence). V lost 1 base and J lost 6; bases outside the gene matches: 5. CDR3 region: CASSQGQGRSEQYF. In DNA, the CDR3 is TGTGCCAGCAGCCAAGGACAGGGGCGCTCCGAGCAGTACTTC.

This clonotype appeared many times. This chain connects TRBV7-2 to TRBJ2-5, with D perhaps matching TRBD2 (5 bases). V shed 3 bases and J shed 10 bases, with 9 bases lying between them. Looked up from germline, CDR1 is SGHTA and CDR2 is FQGNSA. This CDR3 has 11 residues. The CDR3 region has the DNA TGTGCCAGCAGCTTTGTCCGGGACCAGTACTTC. It specifies CASSFVRDQYF.

This clonotype was recorded many times. The V gene is TRBV2, the J gene TRBJ2-1; 9 nucleotides match TRBD1. Germline CDR1 is SNHLY and CDR2 is FYNNEI. The CDR3 sequence is 14 residues long. V was pared by 7 bases and J by 7 bases, with 8 bases of the junction left unmatched. CDR3 in amino acids: CASKGGTGFNEQFF. The CDR3 DNA is TGTGCCAGCAAAGGTGGGACAGGGTTTAATGAGCAGTTCTTC.

This clonotype was seen many times. This chain links TRBV10-1 with TRBJ1-1; 7 nucleotides agree with TRBD1. CDR3 length: 13 residues. Germline loops: CDR1 WNHNN, CDR2 SYGVQD (reference sequence). The ends lost 6 bases at V and 1 base at J; junction bases unmatched: 2. The DNA of the CDR3 is TGCGCCAGCAGAGGGACAGAGAACACTGAAGCTTTCTTT. Amino acid sequence: CASRGTENTEAFF.

This clonotype has at least ten counts. The chain uses TRBV24-1 and TRBJ1-1; weak D call: TRBD1 (6 bases). Germline V gene lookup returns CDR1 KGHDR and CDR2 SFDVKD. Trimming took 5 bases from V and 1 from J, leaving 7 bases between them. This CDR3 comprises 13 residues. In nucleotides, the CDR3 is TGTGCCACCAGTGCACAGGGGAACACTGAAGCTTTCTTT. As protein: CATSAQGNTEAFF.

This clonotype was observed a handful of times. The J gene is TRBJ2-4, the V gene TRBV11-2; D not resolved. CDR1 is SGHAT and CDR2 is FQNNGV in the germline V gene. Trimming shortened V by 2 bases and J by 2 bases, and 13 bases separated the two germline ends. The CDR3 sequence is 16 residues long. CDR3 in DNA: TGTGCCAGCAGCTTATCAATAGTAAGAACCAAAAACATTCAGTACTTC. Amino acids: CASSLSIVRTKNIQYF. The full variable domain, rest sourced from reference TRBV11-2 and TRBJ2-4, is EAGVAQSPRYKIIEKRQSVAFWCNPISGHATLYWYQQILGQGPKLLIQFQNNGVVDDSQLPKDRFSAERLKGVDSTLKIQPAKLEDSAVYLCASSLSIVRTKNIQYFGAGTRLSVL.

This clonotype was counted many times. The rearrangement uses TRBV15 and TRBJ2-5; no definite D call. The CDR3 is 14 residues long. From germline, CDR1 is LNHNV and CDR2 YYDKDF (reference sequence). V dropped 1 base and J dropped 1 base, with 7 bases sitting between them. The CDR3: CATSRVGSQETQYF. The CDR3 DNA sequence: TGTGCCACCAGCAGAGTGGGCTCCCAAGAGACCCAGTACTTC.

The table lists this clonotype with many counts. V gene TRBV4-3 combines with J gene TRBJ2-2; TRBD2 is a possible D gene (6 bases). Germline loops: CDR1 LGHNA, CDR2 YSLEER. V lost 0 bases and J lost 5, with 13 bases in between. The CDR3 length is 16 residues. The CDR3 loop reads CASSQDRLATTGELFF. CDR3 in DNA: TGCGCCAGCAGCCAAGATAGGCTAGCGACGACCGGGGAGCTGTTTTTT.

This clonotype has only a few counts. V and J are TRBV12-3 or TRBV12-4 and TRBJ2-2, with D possibly TRBD2 on 7 matching bases. The CDR3 runs to 17 residues. Deletions cut 2 bases from V and 4 bases from J, with 17 bases between. CDR3 sequence reads: CASSLSVGGHSTGELFF. The CDR3 region has the DNA TGTGCCAGCAGTTTATCGGTCGGGGGGCATAGCACCGGGGAGCTGTTTTTT.

The chain links TRBV18 to TRBJ2-5; D gene ambiguous. Trimming removed 4 bases at V and 0 bases at J, with 15 bases between. The CDR3 loop spans 16 amino acids. CDR1 is KGHSH and CDR2 is LQKENI in the germline V gene. DNA for the CDR3: TGTGCCAGCTCACAGACGTTTTCAGCGTACCAAGAGACCCAGTACTTC. Its translation is CASSQTFSAYQETQYF.